A selection of T cell receptor beta chains follows, all from one sample in a study of T cell repertoires in cytomegalovirus infection. From the reads, TCRdb called clonotypes with MiXCR, one entry per CDR3 protein. The sample contains under 350,000 distinct CDR3 sequences, more than 8% of which appear only once. The sequencing sample was made of PBMCs. The receptors here all came from a human donor in good health (CMV status not recorded). Some clones in this sample may be carry-over from other donors' samples. Each CDR3 is given with its conserved first and last residue. The D gene is left open where the match is weak. The size entry is marked missing in some rows and otherwise reads once, few, many or a size class.

D,size,J,V,CDR3,DNA
-,many,TRBJ1-6,TRBV7-9,CASSYTGHNSPLHF,TGTGCCAGCAGCTACACAGGGCATAATTCACCCCTCCACTTT
TRBD1,-,TRBJ1-4,TRBV4-1,CASSRTGDDEKLFF,TGCGCCAGCAGCCGGACAGGTGATGACGAAAAACTGTTTTTT
TRBD1,many,TRBJ1-4,TRBV7-2,CASNPDRGHEKLFF,TGTGCCAGCAACCCAGACAGGGGGCATGAAAAACTGTTTTTT
-,few,TRBJ2-7,TRBV5-1,CASSLGTGAGEQYF,TGCGCCAGCAGCTTGGGGACCGGGGCAGGGGAGCAGTACTTC
TRBD1,few,TRBJ2-1,TRBV14,CASSQRTGSYNEQFF,TGTGCCAGCAGCCAAAGGACAGGGTCCTACAATGAGCAGTTCTTC
-,-,TRBJ1-5,TRBV6-2/TRBV6-3,CASSQRPGVGQPQHF,TGTGCCAGCAGCCAACGACCAGGGGTTGGCCAGCCCCAGCATTTT
-,few,TRBJ1-1,TRBV25-1,CASSEYLGEAFF,TGTGCCAGCAGTGAATACCTAGGAGAAGCTTTCTTT
-,-,TRBJ1-5,TRBV7-2,CAGSLNSNQPQHF,TGTGCCGGCAGCTTAAACAGTAATCAGCCCCAGCATTTT
-,many,TRBJ1-2,TRBV7-3,CASSLSGAGDYGYTF,TGTGCCAGCAGCTTAAGCGGGGCAGGGGACTATGGCTACACCTTC
-,few,TRBJ2-7,TRBV6-1,CASRAHDTSYEQYF,TGTGCCAGCAGGGCCCACGACACCTCCTACGAGCAGTACTTC
-,many,TRBJ1-1,TRBV7-9,CASSHRNTEAFF,TGTGCCAGCAGCCACCGGAACACTGAAGCTTTCTTT
-,many,TRBJ1-2,TRBV7-2,CASSSEVPYGYTF,TGTGCCAGCAGCTCGGAGGTACCCTATGGCTACACCTTC
-,few,TRBJ1-1,TRBV5-5,CASSYQTVPNTEAFF,TGTGCCAGCAGCTACCAAACAGTTCCGAACACTGAAGCTTTCTTT
TRBD2,few,TRBJ2-3,TRBV7-6,CASSPSGGADTQYF,TGTGCCAGCAGCCCTAGCGGGGGGGCAGATACGCAGTATTTT
TRBD1,few,TRBJ1-5,TRBV6-1,CASTLDRAVNQPQHF,TGTGCCAGCACCTTGGACAGGGCAGTGAATCAGCCCCAGCATTTT
-,-,TRBJ2-3,TRBV4-3,CASSQDGPGSSTDTQYF,TGCGCCAGCAGCCAAGATGGCCCCGGGAGTAGCACAGATACGCAGTATTTT
TRBD1,many,TRBJ1-3,TRBV7-2,CASSVQTGTGNTIYF,TGTGCCAGCAGCGTCCAGACAGGGACTGGAAACACCATATATTTT
-,many,TRBJ1-5,TRBV7-2,CASSPGHGMNQPQHF,TGTGCCAGCAGCCCGGGACACGGGATGAATCAGCCCCAGCATTTT
TRBD2,-,TRBJ2-2,TRBV6-5,CASSYRGLAISTGELFF,TGTGCCAGCAGTTACAGGGGACTAGCGATAAGTACCGGGGAGCTGTTTTTT
-,few,TRBJ2-1,TRBV28,CASWGSRNEQFF,TGTGCCAGCTGGGGTTCTCGCAATGAGCAGTTCTTC
-,many,TRBJ2-7,TRBV20-1,CSASVEGTSYEQYF,TGCAGTGCTAGTGTTGAGGGAACCTCCTACGAGCAGTACTTC
TRBD1,many,TRBJ1-5,TRBV7-2,CASSFKSGGDNQPQHF,TGTGCCAGCAGCTTTAAATCAGGGGGTGACAATCAGCCCCAGCATTTT
-,many,TRBJ2-3,TRBV7-2,CASSSDGRGDTQYF,TGTGCCAGCAGCTCCGACGGACGTGGAGATACGCAGTATTTT
-,-,TRBJ2-3,TRBV4-3,CASSQGSGTSTDTQYF,TGCGCCAGCAGCCAAGGATCCGGGACCTCCACAGATACGCAGTATTTT
-,few,TRBJ2-2,TRBV7-2,CASSRTRGNTGELFF,TGTGCCAGCAGCCGTACCCGGGGGAACACCGGGGAGCTGTTTTTT
-,few,TRBJ2-1,TRBV6-6,CASRESLNEQFF,TGTGCCAGCAGGGAAAGTTTGAATGAGCAGTTCTTC
-,-,TRBJ2-7,TRBV20-1,CSARGGRLSYEQYF,TGCAGTGCTAGAGGGGGGAGGCTCTCCTACGAGCAGTACTTC
-,-,TRBJ1-1,TRBV29-1,CSVGGGGGGNTEAFF,TGCAGCGTTGGGGGGGGGGGGGGGGGGAACACTGAAGCTTTCTTT
TRBD1,few,TRBJ2-2,TRBV5-4,CASSADRVGTGELFF,TGTGCCAGCAGCGCAGACAGGGTAGGGACCGGGGAGCTGTTTTTT
-,-,TRBJ1-6,TRBV20-1,CSARSGEGLYNSPLHF,TGCAGTGCTAGAAGTGGGGAGGGCCTCTATAATTCACCCCTCCACTTT
-,-,TRBJ1-2,TRBV7-2,CASSPRGGWNGYTF,TGTGCCAGCAGCCCCCGCGGGGGTTGGAATGGCTACACCTTC
TRBD1,-,TRBJ2-1,TRBV7-9,CASSQSRTGGNEQFF,TGTGCCAGCAGCCAATCACGGACAGGGGGCAATGAGCAGTTCTTC
TRBD2,few,TRBJ2-7,TRBV5-6,CASSRRARLAGGPSYEQYF,TGTGCCAGCAGCCGGAGAGCTCGACTAGCGGGAGGGCCCTCCTACGAGCAGTACTTC
-,few,TRBJ1-1,TRBV5-4,CASSLGRAGGNTEAFF,TGTGCCAGCAGCTTGGGGCGCGCAGGAGGAAACACTGAAGCTTTCTTT
-,-,TRBJ1-2,TRBV28,CASRTFSDPLGGYTF,TGTGCCAGCAGGACCTTTTCCGACCCCCTGGGTGGCTACACCTTC
TRBD1,few,TRBJ1-4,TRBV19,CASSTVDRGPANEKLFF,TGTGCCAGTAGTACAGTGGACAGGGGGCCAGCTAATGAAAAACTGTTTTTT
TRBD2,many,TRBJ2-7,TRBV7-2,CASSLGGTSGTYEQYF,TGTGCCAGCAGCTTAGGAGGGACTAGCGGGACATACGAGCAGTACTTC
TRBD1,many,TRBJ1-4,TRBV7-3,CASSPSGTDQGKLFF,TGTGCCAGCAGCCCTAGTGGGACAGATCAGGGAAAACTGTTTTTT
-,many,TRBJ2-2,TRBV6-2/TRBV6-3,CASSYSHPGELFF,TGTGCCAGCAGTTACTCACACCCCGGGGAGCTGTTTTTT
-,-,TRBJ2-1,TRBV7-3,CASSKWDRGEQFF,TGTGCCAGCAGTAAATGGGACCGCGGCGAGCAGTTCTTC
TRBD1,few,TRBJ1-1,TRBV5-1,CASSPPQGSNDF,TGCGCCAGCAGCCCCCCACAGGGGTCGAACGACTTT
TRBD1,-,TRBJ1-1,TRBV7-4,CASSNQTGTVTEAFF,TGTGCCAGCAGCAACCAGACAGGGACGGTCACTGAAGCTTTCTTT
TRBD2,-,TRBJ2-1,TRBV6-5,CASSYRREAKQFF,TGTGCCAGCAGTTACCGGCGGGAGGCAAAGCAGTTCTTC
-,few,TRBJ1-5,TRBV10-3,CAISESGAQPQHF,TGTGCCATCAGTGAGTCGGGTGCTCAGCCCCAGCATTTT
-,-,TRBJ2-7,TRBV28,CASSIRQVTYEQYF,TGTGCCAGCAGTATCCGACAGGTTACCTACGAGCAGTACTTC
TRBD1,few,TRBJ2-2,TRBV19,CANNRVPGTENTGELFF,TGTGCCAATAACCGCGTACCTGGGACAGAGAACACCGGGGAGCTGTTTTTT
TRBD1,few,TRBJ1-5,TRBV15,CATSRDGPGQGVGQPQHF,TGTGCCACCAGCAGAGACGGACCGGGACAGGGAGTGGGACAGCCCCAGCATTTT
-,many,TRBJ1-5,TRBV7-2,CASSPQGGNQPQHF,TGTGCCAGCAGCCCACAGGGAGGCAATCAGCCCCAGCATTTT
-,-,TRBJ2-3,TRBV19,CASSIAGGTDTQYF,TGTGCCAGTAGTATAGCGGGGGGCACAGATACGCAGTATTTT
-,-,TRBJ2-1,TRBV14,CASSQAQRGSYNEQFF,TGTGCCAGCAGCCAAGCACAGCGAGGCTCCTACAATGAGCAGTTCTTC